Below, one T cell receptor (beta chain) is given with its context. As handled by the study authors: How many nucleated cells were present was estimated from reference gene primer amplification. The protocol was immunoSEQ multiplex PCR, while the TCRdb copy is restricted to in-frame clones and leaves out a portion. That table supplies the V and J calls and clone size; D and trimming were determined from the DNA. Seen here are roughly 500,000 clones, 89% observed once, and the top ten hold approximately 0.9%. This record belongs to a study of blood T cell repertoires in COVID-19. Study overall: Samples taken during acute and convalescent COVID-19 were collected in the United States, Italy and Spain. From T cells, B-cell-depleted T cells, or PBMCs came the material, which was cDNA or gDNA.

Trimming took off 0 bases at V and 0 bases at J, with 16 bases between the two ends. Looked up from germline, CDR1 is KGHSH and CDR2 is LQKENI. The length of the CDR3 is 18 residues. The Seattle patients, enrolled during active infection, were followed longitudinally. V gene TRBV18 combines with J gene TRBJ2-3, with D possibly being TRBD1 (6 bases). The TCR comes from a man between 18 and 35 years old with COVID-19, enrolled during active disease. The specimen sequenced was peripheral blood. The CDR3 nucleotides are TGTGCCAGCTCACCACCGGGGACAATGATCTCTAGCACAGATACGCAGTATTTT. Translated: CASSPPGTMISSTDTQYF.